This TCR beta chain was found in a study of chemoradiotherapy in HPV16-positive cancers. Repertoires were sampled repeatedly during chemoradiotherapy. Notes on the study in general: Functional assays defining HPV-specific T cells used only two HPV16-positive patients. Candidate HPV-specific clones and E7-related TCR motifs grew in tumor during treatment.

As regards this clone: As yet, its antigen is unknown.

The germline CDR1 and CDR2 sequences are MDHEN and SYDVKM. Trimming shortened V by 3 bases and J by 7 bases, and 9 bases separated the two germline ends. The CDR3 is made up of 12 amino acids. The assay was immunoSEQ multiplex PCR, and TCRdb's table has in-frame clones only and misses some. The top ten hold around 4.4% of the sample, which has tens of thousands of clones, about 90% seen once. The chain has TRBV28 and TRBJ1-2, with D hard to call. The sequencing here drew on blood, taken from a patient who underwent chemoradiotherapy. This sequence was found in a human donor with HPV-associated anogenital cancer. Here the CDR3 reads CASSFRQSGYTF. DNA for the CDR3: TGTGCCAGCAGTTTTAGGCAGAGTGGCTACACCTTC.